A single T cell receptor (beta chain) is shown here with its context. Its cognate antigen is unknown. The V gene lost 10 bases and the J gene lost 1 base, with 13 bases spanning the gap. Germline lookup yields CDR1 LNHDA and CDR2 SQIVND (reference sequence). CDR3 size: 13 residues. The protocol was immunoSEQ multiplex PCR, while the TCRdb copy is restricted to in-frame clones and leaves out a portion. Of around 5,600 clones detected, 25% to 30% appear once; the ten largest clones hold roughly 4.5%. The data stem from a study of T cells in localized non-small cell lung cancer. Study-level points and caveats: Analysis by sequencing included only one tumor region, so heterogeneity remains possible. Adjacent uninvolved lung tissue had the highest T cell clonality, exceeding tumor. Detection in adjacent lung was observed for a median around 59 of the top 100 tumor clones. Elevated blood T cell density was associated with longer overall survival.

The chain is built from TRBV19 and TRBJ1-2; D remains ambiguous. The TCR was taken from an older female donor with stage I lung adenocarcinoma. The sample in question was lung tumor tissue, obtained before any cancer treatment. The CDR3 reads CATLMTNNYGYTF. CDR3 DNA: TGTGCCACCCTCATGACGAATAACTATGGCTACACCTTC. Full variable domain (missing parts from reference TRBV19 and TRBJ1-2): DGGITQSPKYLFRKEGQNVTLSCEQNLNHDAMYWYRQDPGQGLRLIYYSQIVNDFQKGDIAEGYSVSREKKESFPLTVTSAQKNPTAFYLCATLMTNNYGYTFGSGTRLTVV.